This TCR beta chain was sequenced in a study of memory CD4+ T cells and cytomegalovirus serostatus. Method: immunoSEQ multiplex PCR; TCRdb's copy keeps in-frame clones and lacks some. The data show about 42,000 clones, about 73% seen once. The sort gate was single viable CD3+CD4+CD8-CD45RO+ cells for memory CD4+ T cells. CMV serostatus came from serum IgG against pp150, pp28, p38, p52. With V trimmed by 1 base and J by 2 bases, 12 bases remained unmatched. The CDR3 extends over 18 amino acids. Germline V gives CDR1 LGHNA, CDR2 YSLEER. The sequenced sample was memory CD4+ T cells from blood. The chain links TRBV4-3 to TRBJ2-7, with 9 bases that match TRBD1. The receptor was derived from an adult in good health and CMV-seronegative. The CDR3 sequence is CASSQVLLGGTGTYEQYF. CDR3 sequence (DNA): TGCGCCAGCAGCCAAGTGCTTTTGGGCGGGACAGGGACCTACGAGCAGTACTTC.